This TCR beta chain was recovered during a study of T cells in Graves' hyperthyroidism and ophthalmopathy. Study results and limitations: Expanded thyroid clonotypes (above 0.001) were mostly also found in blood. Separating ophthalmopathy from stable hyperthyroidism was achieved by a 13 V-J model. The model predicted ophthalmopathy a median around seven months before onset.

TCR beta CDR3 regions were amplified from RNA. HTBI primers were used for first-round RT-PCR of the TCR CDR3. MiXCR, applied by TCRdb to the multiplex PCR reads, yields one record per CDR3 protein. The sample lists hundreds of thousands of distinct CDR3 sequences, about 13% occurring once. Stable disease denoted Graves' hyperthyroidism without ophthalmopathy progression within 18 months. The V gene end was trimmed by 7 bases and the J gene end by 6 bases; junction bases not matched to a gene: 11. The CDR3 has 14 residues. From germline, CDR1 is DFQATT and CDR2 SNEGSKA (reference sequence). This clonotype was detected only a few times. The target antigen is unknown. Since a much larger clone is just one base distant, this may be a read error.

Sequencing was done on a sample of blood. This sequence joins TRBV20-1 and TRBJ2-3; TRBD2 matches at 9 bases. The sequence derives from a woman aged 18-35 years with Graves' hyperthyroidism. This CDR3 reads CSGGSAGGGDTQYF. The CDR3 DNA sequence: TGCAGTGGGGGATCAGCGGGAGGTGGTGATACGCAGTATTTT.